What follows are 25 T cell receptor beta chains derived from one specimen sequenced in a study of cytomegalovirus exposure and HLA in healthy donors. PCR primers comprised 60 Vbeta and 13 Jbeta primers. Using immunoSEQ multiplex PCR, the repertoire was profiled, and TCRdb retains in-frame clones only, with some absent. The table includes 85,000 to 90,000 clones, approximately 70% detected once. The specimen was PBMCs. Receptors originate from a man under 40 in good health and CMV-seronegative.

In its sample, this clone was seen once. The chain employs TRBV11-2 and TRBJ1-3, with no clear D. The CDR3 is 13 amino acids. Germline V gene data show CDR1 as SGHAT and CDR2 as FQNNGV. Trimming cost V 3 bases and J 2 bases, with 5 bases left between them. The CDR3 DNA reads TGTGCCAGCAGCTTGGCACCTGGAAACACCATATATTTT. This sequence encodes CASSLAPGNTIYF.

The chain is built from TRBV9 and TRBJ1-1; 9 bases line up with TRBD1. In germline, CDR1 is SGDLS, CDR2 YYNGEE. Trimming took 5 bases from V and 5 from J; bases not matched to a gene: 7. The CDR3 runs to 14 residues. CDR3: CASSETGGWTEAFF. CDR3 nucleotides: TGTGCCAGCAGTGAAACAGGGGGCTGGACTGAAGCTTTCTTT.

This clone is a singleton in its sample. The chain couples TRBV29-1 to TRBJ1-2; weak D call: TRBD1 (6 bases). Germline CDR1 SQVTM, CDR2 ANQGSEA. The V gene lost 0 bases and the J gene lost 4 bases, with 9 bases spanning the gap. The CDR3 runs 13 residues. The CDR3 DNA is TGCAGCGTTGAAGATCGGGGGGCCTATGGCTACACCTTC. Protein: CSVEDRGAYGYTF.

The gene calls are TRBV19 and TRBJ1-5; 8 nucleotides match TRBD1. This CDR3 comprises 17 residues. The germline gives CDR1 LNHDA, CDR2 SQIVND (reference sequence). V shed 3 bases, J shed 0 bases, and the junction held 7 bases outside the gene matches. The chain's CDR3 is CASSINDRGYSNQPQHF. DNA for the CDR3: TGTGCCAGTAGTATTAATGACAGGGGTTATAGCAATCAGCCCCAGCATTTT.

The CDR3, as DNA: TGCGCCAGCAGCTTGGGAGTACGTACCTCTGGAAACACCATATATTTT. It encodes CASSLGVRTSGNTIYF. The chain couples TRBV5-1 to TRBJ1-3; D is uncertain. CDR3 length: 16 amino acids. Germline-derived CDR1 and CDR2 are SGHRS and YFSETQ. V shed 0 bases and J shed 0 bases, with 10 bases lying between them.

This clone was counted only a few times. V and J are TRBV28 and TRBJ2-3, with 13 bases matching TRBD2. This CDR3 is 15 amino acids long. Germline-derived CDR1 and CDR2 are MDHEN and SYDVKM. V trimming: 6 bases; J trimming: 6 bases; junction bases outside the gene matches: 6. As DNA, the CDR3 is TGTGCCAGCAGCCGGACTAGCGGGAGTTTTGATACGCAGTATTTT. It specifies CASSRTSGSFDTQYF.

The chain couples TRBV7-9 to TRBJ2-7; D is possibly TRBD2 (5 bases). CDR1 SEHNR and CDR2 FQNEAQ come from the germline V gene (reference sequence). V was shortened by 0 bases and J by 5 bases, with 8 bases between the two germline ends. The CDR3 runs 13 residues. The CDR3 loop is CASSLARVDEQYF. The CDR3 DNA reads TGTGCCAGCAGCTTAGCGCGGGTTGACGAGCAGTACTTC.

The DNA for the CDR3 is TGCAGCGTTGAGCGGCAGCCGAACACTGAAGCTTTCTTT. Translating it yields CSVERQPNTEAFF. This chain connects TRBV29-1 to TRBJ1-1, with D uncertain. Deletions cut 3 bases from V and 1 base from J, with 9 bases between. The CDR3 contains 13 residues. CDR1 SQVTM and CDR2 ANQGSEA come from the germline V gene.

V is TRBV18 and J is TRBJ2-1; TRBD2 is a possible D gene (7 bases). Germline CDR1 reads KGHSH; CDR2 reads LQKENI. V lost 2 bases, J lost 7 bases, and 18 bases lay in between. This CDR3 region has 16 residues. As DNA, the CDR3 is TGTGCCAGCTCACCAGCAGGGAGGGGGGTAGCGAATGAGCAGTTCTTC. It translates to CASSPAGRGVANEQFF.

The rearrangement uses TRBV9 and TRBJ2-3, with D perhaps TRBD2 (5 bases). The CDR3 spans 13 residues. Germline V gene sequence: CDR1 SGDLS, CDR2 YYNGEE. Between the trimmed V and J ends, which lost 7 bases and 0 bases, there was a span of 9 bases. The CDR3: CASSWESTDTQYF. CDR3 nucleotide sequence: TGTGCCAGCTCGTGGGAGAGCACAGATACGCAGTATTTT.

CDR3 in amino acids: CASGDRVRGYTF. In nucleotides, the CDR3 is TGCGCCAGCGGGGACAGGGTCCGTGGCTACACCTTC. The chain carries TRBV10-1 and TRBJ1-2, with 9 bases that match TRBD1. Germline V lookup: CDR1 WNHNN, CDR2 SYGVQD (reference sequence). With 8 bases clipped from V and 7 bases from J, the junction kept 5 bases outside the gene matches. The CDR3 loop spans 12 amino acids.

V usage is TRBV25-1 and J usage is TRBJ2-5, with TRBD2 matching over 14 bases. The CDR3 has 16 amino acids. Germline assignment: CDR1 MGHDK and CDR2 SYGVNS. After removal of 3 bases from V and 5 bases from J, the junction contained 5 bases not matched to a gene. CDR3: CASSDRGTSGSETQYF. DNA of the CDR3: TGTGCCAGCAGTGATCGAGGGACTAGCGGGAGTGAGACCCAGTACTTC. The whole variable domain, filled in from reference TRBV25-1 and TRBJ2-5, reads EADIYQTPRYLVIGTGKKITLECSQTMGHDKMYWYQQDPGMELHLIHYSYGVNSTEKGDLSSESTVSRIRTEHFPLTLESARPSHTSQYLCASSDRGTSGSETQYFGPGTRLLVL.

This chain joins TRBV21-1 and TRBJ2-7; the table's D call TRBD2 went unverified against the DNA. TRBV21-1 is an annotated pseudogene. This CDR3 region has 16 residues. The CDR3 DNA follows: TGTGCCAGCAGCAAAGATCAGTGTTGGGGAGGCTACGAGCAGTACTTC. It translates to CASSKDQCWGGYEQYF.

This clone has a handful of counts. The gene calls are TRBV6-1 and TRBJ1-2; D unclear. CDR1 and CDR2 from the germline V gene are MNHNS and SASEGT. Trimming removed 4 bases from V and 0 bases from J, with 15 bases in between. This CDR3 region has 16 residues. CDR3 bases: TGTGCCAGCAGTGCCGTTCCCAAGCTTTCTAACTATGGCTACACCTTC. Translation: CASSAVPKLSNYGYTF.

The V and J genes are TRBV7-9 and TRBJ2-7, with 8 bases lining up with TRBD2. Germline loops: CDR1 SEHNR, CDR2 FQNEAQ (reference sequence). Trimming took 5 bases from V and 4 from J; bases not matched to a gene: 4. The CDR3 totals 13 residues. The CDR3 sequence: CASSPTSGYEQYF. CDR3 DNA: TGTGCCAGCAGCCCCACTAGCGGTTACGAGCAGTACTTC.

This sequence joins TRBV30 and TRBJ2-3; the D gene is possibly TRBD2 (6 bases). The CDR3 runs to 14 residues. In germline, CDR1 is GTSNPN, CDR2 SVGIG (reference sequence). Trimming pared 5 bases from V and 3 bases from J, leaving 15 bases between. CDR3 sequence: CAWGLAAGTDTQYF. CDR3 sequence (DNA): TGTGCCTGGGGATTGGCCGCGGGGACAGATACGCAGTATTTT.

This clone was seen only a few times. The chain couples TRBV27 to TRBJ2-5; D possibly corresponds to TRBD2 (5 bases). The CDR3 covers 14 residues. Germline lookup yields CDR1 MNHEY and CDR2 SMNVEV (reference sequence). Trimming took off 6 bases at V and 4 bases at J, with 15 bases between the two ends. The CDR3 DNA reads as TGTGCCAGCAGGGACGGAGGTCTGGGAGAGACCCAGTACTTC. Translated, it gives CASRDGGLGETQYF.

This clone has only a few counts. V gene TRBV29-1 combines with J gene TRBJ2-7; 9 bases agree with TRBD1. This CDR3 is 12 amino acids long. Losses at the gene ends were 6 bases for V and 4 bases for J; bases not matched to a gene: 4. Germline lookup yields CDR1 SQVTM and CDR2 ANQGSEA. The CDR3 nucleotides read TGCAGCGTCTCGGGGACAGGGTACGAGCAGTACTTC. This encodes CSVSGTGYEQYF.

This clone has more than one count but fewer than ten. V and J are TRBV2 and TRBJ2-5; the D is unclear. CDR1 and CDR2 from the germline V gene are SNHLY and FYNNEI. V was pared by 4 bases and J by 5 bases, with 11 bases between. The CDR3 totals 13 residues. The CDR3 bases are TGTGCCAGCAGTGTGTACTGGCGGGAGACCCAGTACTTC. Translation gives CASSVYWRETQYF.

V gene TRBV7-2 combines with J gene TRBJ1-4; 9 bases are shared with TRBD1. This CDR3 is built from 16 residues. Germline values: CDR1 SGHTA, CDR2 FQGNSA. Unmatched junction bases numbered 12, after V lost 5 bases and J lost 8 bases. The CDR3, as DNA: TGTGCCAGCAGCCCGGGGGGGACAGGGTTGGGGGAAAAACTGTTTTTT. It encodes CASSPGGTGLGEKLFF.

J is TRBJ2-2 and V is TRBV5-1; 8 nucleotides line up with TRBD1. CDR1 SGHRS and CDR2 YFSETQ come from the germline V gene. CDR3 length equals 14 residues. The V gene end was trimmed by 8 bases and the J gene end by 6 bases; junction bases not matched to a gene: 9. The CDR3: CASQGTGNPGELFF. In DNA form, the CDR3 reads TGCGCCAGTCAGGGGACAGGAAATCCCGGGGAGCTGTTTTTT.

This clone showed up just a few times. The rearrangement links TRBV5-6 to TRBJ2-7; 7 positions match TRBD2. Germline V gives CDR1 SGHDT, CDR2 YYEEEE. CDR3 length: 13 amino acids. With V trimmed by 7 bases and J by 6 bases, 10 bases remained unmatched. CDR3 in amino acids: CASSFGPGGEQYF. CDR3 DNA sequence: TGTGCCAGCTCCTTCGGTCCGGGGGGCGAGCAGTACTTC.

The V call is TRBV30, the J call TRBJ1-2; 7 bases agree with TRBD1. The germline V gene encodes CDR1 GTSNPN and CDR2 SVGIG (reference sequence). The V gene end was trimmed by 2 bases and the J gene end by 13 bases; junction bases not matched to a gene: 7. This CDR3 contains 11 residues. Here the CDR3 DNA reads TGTGCCTGGAGTTTGACAGGGTGGTTCACCTTC. Translated, it gives CAWSLTGWFTF.

This clone appeared a single time. V and J are TRBV15 and TRBJ2-5; 7 nucleotides match TRBD1. The germline V gene encodes CDR1 LNHNV and CDR2 YYDKDF (reference sequence). Unmatched junction bases numbered 5, after V lost 0 bases and J lost 4 bases. The CDR3 extends over 15 amino acids. The CDR3 sequence: CATSRDRGLGETQYF. CDR3 sequence (DNA): TGTGCCACCAGCAGAGATAGGGGGCTAGGAGAGACCCAGTACTTC.

The J gene is TRBJ1-2, the V gene TRBV13, with D tentatively TRBD1 (5 bases). V lost 1 base to trimming and J lost 3 bases, with 21 bases between them. This CDR3 has 18 residues. Germline loops: CDR1 PRHDT, CDR2 FYEKMQ (reference sequence). Here the CDR3 reads CASSLVGGGRTFDYGYTF. CDR3 sequence (DNA): TGTGCCAGCAGCTTAGTGGGGGGGGGTAGAACTTTTGACTATGGCTACACCTTC.